Following are 4 T cell receptor beta chains from one sample sequenced in a study of T cells in Graves' hyperthyroidism and ophthalmopathy. The TCR beta CDR3 regions underwent amplification using RNA transcripts as the source. A set of HTBI primers served as the primers for a first-round RT-PCR of the TCR CDR3. TCRdb used MiXCR to reprocess the multiplex PCR reads, holding one entry per CDR3 protein. The data hold nearly 600,000 distinct CDR3 sequences, with approximately 15% observed a single time. The sample comprised blood. The receptors shown here come from a young woman with Graves' ophthalmopathy.

In its sample, this clonotype was seen many times. The J gene is TRBJ2-1, the V gene TRBV6-1; D is unclear. The V gene's germline CDR1 is MNHNS and CDR2 SASEGT. Trimming pared 4 bases from V and 4 bases from J, leaving 11 bases between. This CDR3 is built from 14 residues. CDR3 in DNA: TGTGCCAGCAGTGTGCTCCGGCCTTACAATGAGCAGTTCTTC. It is translated as CASSVLRPYNEQFF.

A few counts support this clonotype. V is TRBV9 and J is TRBJ2-7; possibly TRBD1 for D (6 bases). Looked up from germline, CDR1 is SGDLS and CDR2 is YYNGEE. V was cut by 5 bases and J by 7 bases, with 19 bases left in between. The length of the CDR3 is 14 residues. The CDR3 here is CASSRGRDNREQYF. The CDR3 nucleotides read TGTGCCAGCAGTAGAGGCCGGGACAACCGGGAGCAGTACTTC.

The CDR3 spells CASSAQQGVNEKLFF. As DNA, the CDR3 is TGTGCCAGCAGCGCCCAACAGGGGGTAAATGAAAAACTGTTTTTT. The V gene is TRBV9, the J gene TRBJ1-4, with 8 bases matching TRBD1. Germline CDR1 and CDR2: SGDLS and YYNGEE. This CDR3 is 15 amino acids long. V lost 3 bases to trimming and J lost 5 bases; unmatched junction nucleotides: 6.

This clonotype was seen repeatedly, ten times or more. The chain is built from TRBV7-6 and TRBJ1-2; the match to TRBD1 covers 9 bases. The CDR3 extends over 15 amino acids. Germline CDR1 and CDR2: SGHVS and FNYEAQ. With 5 bases clipped from V and 8 bases from J, the junction kept 12 bases outside the gene matches. CDR3 amino acids: CASSRQPGQGEGYTF. CDR3 bases: TGTGCCAGCAGCCGCCAACCGGGACAGGGAGAAGGCTACACCTTC. Full variable domain (rest looked up from reference TRBV7-6 and TRBJ1-2): GAGVSQSPRYKVTKRGQDVALRCDPISGHVSLYWYRQALGQGPEFLTYFNYEAQQDKSGLPNDRFSAERPEGSISTLTIQRTEQRDSAMYRCASSRQPGQGEGYTFGSGTRLTVV.